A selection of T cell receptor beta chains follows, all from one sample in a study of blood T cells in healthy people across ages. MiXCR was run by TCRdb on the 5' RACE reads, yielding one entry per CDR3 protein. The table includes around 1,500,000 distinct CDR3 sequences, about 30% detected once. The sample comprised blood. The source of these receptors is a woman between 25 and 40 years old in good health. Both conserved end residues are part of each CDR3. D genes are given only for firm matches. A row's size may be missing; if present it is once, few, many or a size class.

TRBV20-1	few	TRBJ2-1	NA	TGCAGTGCTGCAAGGTTCAATGAGCAGTTCTTC	CSAARFNEQFF
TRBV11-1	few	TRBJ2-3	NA	TGTGCCAGCGGCCCAGGACAGCGCACAGATACGCAGTATTTT	CASGPGQRTDTQYF
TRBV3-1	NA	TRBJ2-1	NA	TGTGCCAGCAGCCCACTATGGGTCGGAGAAGGCAATGAGCAGTTCTTC	CASSPLWVGEGNEQFF
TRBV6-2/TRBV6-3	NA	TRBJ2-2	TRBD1	TGTGCCAGCGGAACACAGGGGGCCGGGGAGCTGTTTTTT	CASGTQGAGELFF
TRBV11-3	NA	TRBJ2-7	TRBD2	TGTGCCAGCAGCTTGCCACTTCTTGATGCGGGAGCGCAGTACTTC	CASSLPLLDAGAQYF
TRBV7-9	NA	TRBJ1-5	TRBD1	TGTGCCAGCAGCTTAGCGCCTCTAAGACAGGGCCGAACGGGTTGGCAGCCCCAGCATTTT	CASSLAPLRQGRTGWQPQHF
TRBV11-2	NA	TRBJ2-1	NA	TGTGCCAGCAGCTTAGAGAGGGAACCCTACAATGAGCAGTTCTTC	CASSLEREPYNEQFF
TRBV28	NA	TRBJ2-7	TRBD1	TGTGCCAGCCAGCGGGACAGGGCAATTTACGAGCAGTACTTC	CASQRDRAIYEQYF
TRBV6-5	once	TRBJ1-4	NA	TGTGCCAGCAGTTGCTCCAGACAGGATTCCAATGAAAAACTGTTTTTT	CASSCSRQDSNEKLFF
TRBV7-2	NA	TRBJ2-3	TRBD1	TGTGCCAGCAGCCGAACTACAGGGGTGTCTTTAGCAGATACGCAGTATTTT	CASSRTTGVSLADTQYF